One sample yielded the 9 T cell receptor beta chains listed below, sequenced in a study of T cells expressing NK-cell markers. With the 5' RACE reads reprocessed, TCRdb shows one record per CDR3 protein and no DNA. In total, the table holds about 190,000 distinct CDR3 sequences. The material sequenced was blood T cells: a sorted CD56 or NKG2C T cell subset, CD4+ or CD8+ T cells, or bulk PBMC T cells (not recorded which). The receptors here all came from a man aged 18 to 69 in good health.

The gene calls are TRBV5-4 and TRBJ2-2; as DNA is missing, the TRBD2 call by TCRdb cannot be tested. CDR1 and CDR2 from the germline V gene are SGHNT and YYREEE (reference sequence). This CDR3 region has 16 residues. The CDR3: CASSPPGGRAPGELFF.

V is TRBV5-1 and J is TRBJ2-3. Germline-derived CDR1 and CDR2 are SGHRS and YFSETQ. The CDR3 has 17 amino acids. The CDR3 spells CASSLAPPDRDTDTQYF.

V usage is TRBV5-6 and J usage is TRBJ2-5; TCRdb's D call, TRBD2, is unchecked because there is no DNA. Germline CDR1 SGHDT, CDR2 YYEEEE. The CDR3 is 16 amino acids. CDR3 region: CASSWPTGESGETQYF.

This sequence joins TRBV9 and TRBJ1-1; no DNA is available, so the TRBD1 call from TCRdb remains unchecked. This CDR3 is built from 15 residues. CDR1 SGDLS and CDR2 YYNGEE come from the germline V gene. The CDR3 region is CASSAQQGAYTEAFF.

This sequence joins TRBV27 and TRBJ1-2; the D call from TCRdb, TRBD1, cannot be confirmed without DNA. The CDR3 has 15 amino acids. Looked up from germline, CDR1 is MNHEY and CDR2 is SMNVEV (reference sequence). CDR3 amino acids: CASRAPTQGAEGYTF.

The J gene is TRBJ2-5, the V gene TRBV5-6. CDR1 SGHDT and CDR2 YYEEEE come from the germline V gene. CDR3 length equals 13 residues. CDR3: CASSQAMRETQYF.

The rearrangement uses TRBV19 and TRBJ2-7. Germline CDR1 reads LNHDA; CDR2 reads SQIVND (reference sequence). The CDR3 has 12 residues. CDR3: CASSMVGDEQYF.

The rearrangement uses TRBV3-1 and TRBJ2-7; the D call from TCRdb, TRBD1, cannot be confirmed without DNA. CDR1 is LGHDT and CDR2 is YNNKEL in the germline V gene (reference sequence). The CDR3 is made up of 15 amino acids. Here the CDR3 reads CASSLGPNLGYEQYF.

The CDR3 reads CATSRTAGYEQYF. This sequence joins TRBV15 and TRBJ2-7; TCRdb outputs TRBD2, but without DNA this stays unchecked. Germline-derived CDR1 and CDR2 are LNHNV and YYDKDF (reference sequence). This CDR3 has 13 amino acids.